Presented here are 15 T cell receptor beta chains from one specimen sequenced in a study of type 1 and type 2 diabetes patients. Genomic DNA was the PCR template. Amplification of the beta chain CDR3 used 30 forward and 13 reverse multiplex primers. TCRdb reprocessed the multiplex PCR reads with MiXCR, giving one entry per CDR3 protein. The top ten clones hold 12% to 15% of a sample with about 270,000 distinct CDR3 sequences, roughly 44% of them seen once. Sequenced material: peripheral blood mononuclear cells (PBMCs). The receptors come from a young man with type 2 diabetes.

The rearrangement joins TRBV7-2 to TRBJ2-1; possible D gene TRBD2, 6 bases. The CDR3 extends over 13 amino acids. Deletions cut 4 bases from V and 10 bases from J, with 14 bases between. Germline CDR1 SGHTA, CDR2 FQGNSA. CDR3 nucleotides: TGTGCCAGCAGCTCCACCGGGGGTGGCGAGCAGTTCTTC. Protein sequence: CASSSTGGGEQFF.

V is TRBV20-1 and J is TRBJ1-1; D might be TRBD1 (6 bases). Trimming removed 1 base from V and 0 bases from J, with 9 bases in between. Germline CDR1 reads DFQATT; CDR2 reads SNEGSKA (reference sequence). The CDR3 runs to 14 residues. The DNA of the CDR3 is TGCAGTGCTAGAGTTGCAGGGGTGAACACTGAAGCTTTCTTT. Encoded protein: CSARVAGVNTEAFF.

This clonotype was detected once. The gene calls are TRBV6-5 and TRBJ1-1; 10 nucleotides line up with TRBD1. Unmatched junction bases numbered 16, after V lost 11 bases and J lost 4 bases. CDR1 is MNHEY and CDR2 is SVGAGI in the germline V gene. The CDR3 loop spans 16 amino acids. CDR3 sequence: CAATIRQGAAGTEAFF. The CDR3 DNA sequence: TGTGCCGCCACCATACGACAGGGGGCCGCGGGCACTGAAGCTTTCTTT.

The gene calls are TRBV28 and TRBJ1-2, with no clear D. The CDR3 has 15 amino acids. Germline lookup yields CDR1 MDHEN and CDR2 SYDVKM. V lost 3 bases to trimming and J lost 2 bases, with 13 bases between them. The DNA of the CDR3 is TGTGCCAGCAGTTTCTTCTCGGCCAGGAACTATGGCTACACCTTC. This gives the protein CASSFFSARNYGYTF.

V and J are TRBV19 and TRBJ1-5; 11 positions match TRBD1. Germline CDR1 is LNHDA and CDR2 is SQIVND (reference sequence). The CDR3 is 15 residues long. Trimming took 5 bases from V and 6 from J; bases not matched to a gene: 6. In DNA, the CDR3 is TGTGCCAGTAGTGTGGGACAGGGGGGAGTTCAGCCCCAGCATTTT. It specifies CASSVGQGGVQPQHF.

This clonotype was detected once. The CDR3 here is CASSLGTGGLEQYF. CDR3 nucleotide sequence: TGTGCCAGCAGCTTAGGGACAGGGGGGCTCGAGCAGTACTTC. This chain joins TRBV7-2 and TRBJ2-7; 10 bases line up with TRBD1. The CDR3 contains 14 residues. CDR1 and CDR2 from the germline V gene are SGHTA and FQGNSA. V trimming: 1 base; J trimming: 6 bases; junction bases outside the gene matches: 3.

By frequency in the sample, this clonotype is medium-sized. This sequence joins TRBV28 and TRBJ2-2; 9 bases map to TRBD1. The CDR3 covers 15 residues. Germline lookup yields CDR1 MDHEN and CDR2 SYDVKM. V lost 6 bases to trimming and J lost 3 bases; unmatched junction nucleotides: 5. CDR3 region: CASSLGTGYTGELFF. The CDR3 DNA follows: TGTGCCAGCAGCTTAGGGACAGGGTACACCGGGGAGCTGTTTTTT.

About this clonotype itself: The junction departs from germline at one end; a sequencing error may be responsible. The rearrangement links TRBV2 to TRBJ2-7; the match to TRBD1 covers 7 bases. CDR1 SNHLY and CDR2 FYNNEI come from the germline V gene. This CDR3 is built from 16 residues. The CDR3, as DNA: TGCGCCAGCAGCCCCCTCCCCGGGACAGCGACCTACGAGCAGTACTTC. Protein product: CASSPLPGTATYEQYF.

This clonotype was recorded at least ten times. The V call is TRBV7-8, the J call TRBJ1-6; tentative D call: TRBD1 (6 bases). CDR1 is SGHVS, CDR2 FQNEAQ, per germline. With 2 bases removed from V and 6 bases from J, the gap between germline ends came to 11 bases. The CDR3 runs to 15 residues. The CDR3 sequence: CASSLRTDLNSPLHF. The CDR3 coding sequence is TGTGCCAGCAGCTTAAGGACAGACCTTAATTCACCCCTCCACTTT.

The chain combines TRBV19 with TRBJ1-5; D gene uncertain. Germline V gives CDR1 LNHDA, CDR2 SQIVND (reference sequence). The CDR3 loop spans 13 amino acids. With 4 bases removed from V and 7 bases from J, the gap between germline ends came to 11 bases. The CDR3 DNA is TGTGCCAGTAGTAATCTGGGCGGCCAGCCCCAGCATTTT. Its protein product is CASSNLGGQPQHF.

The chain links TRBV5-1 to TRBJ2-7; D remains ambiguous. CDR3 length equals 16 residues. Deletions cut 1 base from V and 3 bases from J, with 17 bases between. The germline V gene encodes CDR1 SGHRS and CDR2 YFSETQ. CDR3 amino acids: CASSLLVRPPLYEQYF. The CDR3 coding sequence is TGCGCCAGCAGCTTGCTGGTGCGACCACCTCTCTACGAGCAGTACTTC.

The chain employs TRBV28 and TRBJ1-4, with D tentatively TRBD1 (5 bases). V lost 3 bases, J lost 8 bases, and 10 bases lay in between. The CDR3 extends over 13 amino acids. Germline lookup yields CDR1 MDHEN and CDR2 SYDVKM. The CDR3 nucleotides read TGTGCCAGCAGTTTCGCGCGGGACGAAAAACTGTTTTTT. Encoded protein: CASSFARDEKLFF.

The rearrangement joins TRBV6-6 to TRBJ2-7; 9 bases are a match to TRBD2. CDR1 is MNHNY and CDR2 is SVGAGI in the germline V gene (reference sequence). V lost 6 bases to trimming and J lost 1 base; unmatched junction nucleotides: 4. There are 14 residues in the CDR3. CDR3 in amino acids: CASRERGVSYEQYF. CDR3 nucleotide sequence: TGTGCCAGCAGGGAGCGGGGGGTGTCCTACGAGCAGTACTTC.

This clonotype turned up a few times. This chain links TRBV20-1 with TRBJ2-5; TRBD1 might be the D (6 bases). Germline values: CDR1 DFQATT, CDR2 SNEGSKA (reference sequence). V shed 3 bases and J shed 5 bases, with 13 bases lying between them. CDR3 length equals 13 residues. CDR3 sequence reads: CSASRGQGETQYF. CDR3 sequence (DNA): TGCAGTGCTAGTAGGGGCCAGGGGGAGACCCAGTACTTC.

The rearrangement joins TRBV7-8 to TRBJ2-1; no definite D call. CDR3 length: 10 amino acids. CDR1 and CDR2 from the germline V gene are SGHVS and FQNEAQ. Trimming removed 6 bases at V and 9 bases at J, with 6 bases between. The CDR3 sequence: CASSGAEQFF. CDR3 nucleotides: TGTGCCAGCAGTGGCGCTGAGCAGTTCTTC.